These 13 T cell receptor beta chains were all obtained from the same sample, sequenced in a study of graft-versus-host responses after intestinal transplantation. Libraries were prepared by immunoSEQ multiplex PCR; TCRdb keeps only in-frame clonotypes and omits some of them. This sample has 6,500 to 9,000 clones; approximately 93% occur once, and the top ten carry under 2.5%. The starting material was PBMCs, obtained 11 days after intestinal transplantation. The source is a human patient who received an intestinal transplant, so some T cells may come from the graft donor.

DNA for the CDR3: TGTGCCAGCAGTCCTGGGGCTAGCGGATTCCACGAGCAGTACGTC. This gives the protein CASSPGASGFHEQYV. The V call is TRBV27, the J call TRBJ2-7, with TRBD2 matching 7 bases. The germline CDR1 and CDR2 sequences are MNHEY and SMNVEV (reference sequence). The CDR3 extends over 15 amino acids. The V gene end was trimmed by 5 bases and the J gene end by 5 bases; junction bases not matched to a gene: 12.

The genes are TRBV2 and TRBJ2-5; tentatively, D is TRBD2 (5 bases). The germline V gene has CDR1 SNHLY and CDR2 FYNNEI. The CDR3 length is 15 residues. Trimming cost V 2 bases and J 4 bases, with 14 bases left between them. Here the CDR3 reads CASSERLRGGETQYF. CDR3 bases: TGTGCCAGCAGTGAACGTCTTCGGGGTGGAGAGACCCAGTACTTC. Full variable domain (remainder filled in from reference TRBV2 and TRBJ2-5): EPEVTQTPSHQVTQMGQEVILRCVPISNHLYFYWYRQILGQKVEFLVSFYNNEISEKSEIFDDQFSVERPDGSNFTLKIRSTKLEDSAMYFCASSERLRGGETQYFGPGTRLLVL.

The chain is built from TRBV2 and TRBJ2-7, with D possibly TRBD1 on 6 matching bases. The CDR3 has 15 residues. Germline CDR1 reads SNHLY; CDR2 reads FYNNEI. V was cut by 3 bases and J by 0 bases, with 12 bases left in between. The CDR3 sequence: CASSDIGQPSYEQYF. CDR3 sequence (DNA): TGTGCCAGCAGTGATATTGGACAGCCCTCCTACGAGCAGTACTTC.

The V and J genes are TRBV6-6 and TRBJ2-7, with 12 bases lining up with TRBD1. CDR1 is MNHNY and CDR2 is SVGAGI in the germline V gene (reference sequence). The CDR3 length is 15 residues. Unmatched junction bases numbered 4, after V lost 2 bases and J lost 5 bases. The CDR3 here is CASSYGGTGGNEQYF. The CDR3 DNA is TGTGCCAGCAGTTACGGGGGGACAGGGGGCAACGAGCAGTACTTC.

This chain uses TRBV18 with TRBJ1-1; 8 bases fit TRBD1. The V segment lost 6 bases and the J segment 2 bases; nucleotides outside the gene matches: 8. CDR1 KGHSH and CDR2 LQKENI come from the germline V gene. This CDR3 region has 15 residues. CDR3 nucleotides: TGTGCCAGCTCCCAGGGCTCAGGGGGCAACACTGAAGCTTTCTTT. This sequence encodes CASSQGSGGNTEAFF.

The chain employs TRBV5-4 and TRBJ2-2; D not resolved. The CDR3 contains 13 residues. V was pared by 0 bases and J by 6 bases, with 6 bases between. Germline values: CDR1 SGHNT, CDR2 YYREEE (reference sequence). CDR3 nucleotides: TGTGCCAGCAGCTTGGAAAGCGCCGGGGAGCTGTTTTTT. This translates into CASSLESAGELFF.

The CDR3 loop is CASRGRLLQETQYF. CDR3 bases: TGTGCCAGCAGGGGAAGACTACTACAAGAGACCCAGTACTTC. The chain couples TRBV2 to TRBJ2-5; weak D call: TRBD2 (5 bases). The V end lost 6 bases, the J end lost 2 bases, and 13 bases lay between the germline ends. Per the germline V gene, CDR1 is SNHLY and CDR2 is FYNNEI. CDR3 size: 14 residues.

J is TRBJ1-2 and V is TRBV28; weak D call: TRBD1 (6 bases). Germline V gene sequence: CDR1 MDHEN, CDR2 SYDVKM. There are 13 residues in the CDR3. With 2 bases removed from V and 5 bases from J, the gap between germline ends came to 9 bases. The CDR3 coding sequence is TGTGCCAGCAGTTTACTAGGGGGTTATGGCTACACCTTC. Translation gives CASSLLGGYGYTF.

This clone showed up just once. The V call is TRBV4-1, the J call TRBJ1-5, with a tentative D call TRBD1 (5 bases). Trimming removed 0 bases from V and 7 bases from J, with 7 bases in between. The CDR3 totals 13 residues. Germline CDR1 and CDR2: MGHRA and YSYEKL. DNA of the CDR3: TGCGCCAGCAGCCAAGAGGGGGGGCAGCCCCAGCATTTT. Translating it yields CASSQEGGQPQHF.

In its sample, this clone was seen a few times. The genes are TRBV18 and TRBJ1-2; D unresolved. The V gene lost 4 bases and the J gene lost 6 bases, with 9 bases spanning the gap. This CDR3 spans 12 amino acids. Germline assignment: CDR1 KGHSH and CDR2 LQKENI. The DNA for the CDR3 is TGTGCCAGCTCACGAGTAACCGATGGCTACACCTTC. Protein product: CASSRVTDGYTF.

The CDR3 bases are TGTGCCAGCAGCTTGGGGGGGCCATCGGCCTACGAGCAGTACTTC. Amino acid sequence: CASSLGGPSAYEQYF. The rearrangement joins TRBV5-6 to TRBJ2-7, with a tentative D call TRBD1 (6 bases). Trimming removed 0 bases at V and 2 bases at J, with 12 bases between. The CDR3 runs 15 residues. Germline V gene sequence: CDR1 SGHDT, CDR2 YYEEEE.

The rearrangement links TRBV5-5 to TRBJ1-2, with a tentative D call TRBD1 (5 bases). The CDR3 loop spans 11 amino acids. The germline V and J ends were trimmed by 2 bases and 10 bases, with 9 bases remaining between them. Germline V gene sequence: CDR1 SGHKS, CDR2 YYEKEE (reference sequence). This chain's CDR3 is CASSFWGHYTF. The CDR3 DNA reads as TGTGCCAGCAGCTTCTGGGGCCACTACACCTTC.

The chain links TRBV7-9 to TRBJ1-1; D call uncertain. Per germline, CDR1 SEHNR and CDR2 FQNEAQ (reference sequence). The CDR3 is 14 amino acids. V gave up 2 bases and J gave up 1 base, with 8 bases separating them. This chain's CDR3 is CASSLSVGNTEAFF. The DNA of the CDR3 is TGTGCCAGCAGCTTAAGCGTCGGGAACACTGAAGCTTTCTTT. Variable domain in full (rest from reference TRBV7-9 and TRBJ1-1): DTGVSQNPRHKITKRGQNVTFRCDPISEHNRLYWYRQTLGQGPEFLTYFQNEAQLEKSRLLSDRFSAERPKGSFSTLEIQRTEQGDSAMYLCASSLSVGNTEAFFGQGTRLTVV.